The subject of this entry is one TCR beta chain. Indicated time point: patch test 2, 6 weeks after DPC sensitization. Treatment given: therapeutic diphenylcyclopropenone sensitization with weekly scalp DPC. Via MiXCR, TCRdb re-called the RACE reads, giving one row per CDR3 protein. The sample contains 75,000 to 95,000 distinct CDR3 sequences, more than 9.5% of which appear only once. The sample originates from a study of human T cells and chemical hapten exposure. At the level of the study: DPC at 0.01% went onto the upper back in patch tests, read at 6 days. Mostly female, the patients presented with alopecia areata, totalis or universalis.

Germline V gives CDR1 LNHNV, CDR2 YYDKDF (reference sequence). The CDR3 runs to 15 residues. Losses at the gene ends were 5 bases for V and 1 base for J; bases not matched to a gene: 6. The rearrangement links TRBV15 to TRBJ2-5, with 8 bases identical to TRBD2. This clonotype was sampled from a man between 35 and 55 years old with alopecia areata. Some clones in this sample may be carry-over from other donors' samples. The sequences come from whole blood, collected in connection with sensitization to the hapten diphenylcyclopropenone (DPC). For the CDR3, the DNA is TGTGCCACCAGCGCGGGGGGACAAGTCCAAGAGACCCAGTACTTC. Residues: CATSAGGQVQETQYF. Filled out from reference TRBV15 and TRBJ2-5, the complete variable domain reads DAMVIQNPRYQVTQFGKPVTLSCSQTLNHNVMYWYQQKSSQAPKLLFHYYDKDFNNEADTPDNFQSRRPNTSFCFLDIRSPGLGDTAMYLCATSAGGQVQETQYFGPGTRLLVL.